This TCR beta chain was recorded in a study of beta chain features in type 1 diabetes. This clone occurred a few times. Antigen: not known. Sorting of CD4+ naive, central memory, regulatory and stem cell-like memory cells was performed via CD45RO/CCR7/CD25/CD127/CD95/CD27. Whole-study results and caveats: More deletions and fewer insertions at VDJ junctions were seen in type 1 diabetes patients.

All of the isolated RNA was reverse transcribed, so expressed TCRB transcripts were sequenced. Measured with immunoSEQ multiplex PCR; TCRdb has only the in-frame clones, and not every one. Among roughly 400,000 clones, over 13% were seen once, and the ten largest hold approximately 0.02%. This CDR3 is 16 amino acids long. Trimming cost V 3 bases and J 11 bases; bases outside gene matches: 14. Germline V gene sequence: CDR1 SEHNR, CDR2 FQNEAQ (reference sequence). What was sequenced was naive CD4+ T cells from blood. The rearrangement uses TRBV7-9 and TRBJ2-1; 9 nucleotides agree with TRBD2. This sequence was found in a woman in her late teens or twenties in good health. The chain's CDR3 is CASSFGGSGSGLKQFF. The DNA of the CDR3 is TGTGCCAGCAGCTTTGGGGGTAGCGGGAGTGGGTTAAAGCAGTTCTTC.